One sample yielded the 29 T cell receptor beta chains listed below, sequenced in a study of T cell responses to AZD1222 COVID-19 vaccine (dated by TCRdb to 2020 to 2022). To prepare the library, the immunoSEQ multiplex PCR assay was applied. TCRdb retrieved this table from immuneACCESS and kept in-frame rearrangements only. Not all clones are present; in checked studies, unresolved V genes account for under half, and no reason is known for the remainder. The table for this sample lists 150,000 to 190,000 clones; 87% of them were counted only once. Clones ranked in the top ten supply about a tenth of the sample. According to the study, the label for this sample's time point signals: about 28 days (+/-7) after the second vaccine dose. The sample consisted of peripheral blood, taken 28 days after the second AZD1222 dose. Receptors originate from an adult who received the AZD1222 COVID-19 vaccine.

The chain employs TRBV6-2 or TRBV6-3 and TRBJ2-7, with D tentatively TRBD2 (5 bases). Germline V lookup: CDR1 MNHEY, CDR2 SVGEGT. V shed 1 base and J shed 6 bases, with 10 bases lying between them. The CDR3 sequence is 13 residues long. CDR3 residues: CASSYFSSSEQYF. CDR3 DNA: TGTGCCAGCAGTTACTTTTCTAGCTCCGAGCAGTACTTC.

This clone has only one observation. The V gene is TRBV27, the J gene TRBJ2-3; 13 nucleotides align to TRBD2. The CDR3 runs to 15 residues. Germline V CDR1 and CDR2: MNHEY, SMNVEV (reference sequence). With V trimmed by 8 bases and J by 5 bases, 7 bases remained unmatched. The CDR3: CASFGLAGVKDTQYF. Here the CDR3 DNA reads TGTGCCAGCTTTGGACTAGCGGGAGTGAAAGATACGCAGTATTTT.

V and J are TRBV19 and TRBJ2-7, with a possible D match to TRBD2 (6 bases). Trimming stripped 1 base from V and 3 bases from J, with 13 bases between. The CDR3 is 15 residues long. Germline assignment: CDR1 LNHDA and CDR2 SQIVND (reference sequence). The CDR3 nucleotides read TGTGCCAGTAGTATAGGGCCGGGACTCTACTACGAGCAGTACTTC. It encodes CASSIGPGLYYEQYF.

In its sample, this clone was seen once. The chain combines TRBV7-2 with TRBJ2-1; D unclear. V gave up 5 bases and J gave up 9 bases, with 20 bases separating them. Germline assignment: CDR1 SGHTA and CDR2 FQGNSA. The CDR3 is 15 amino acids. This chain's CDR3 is CASSLKRGGPSEQFF. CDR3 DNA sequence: TGTGCCAGCAGCCTCAAGAGAGGTGGCCCCTCTGAGCAGTTCTTC.

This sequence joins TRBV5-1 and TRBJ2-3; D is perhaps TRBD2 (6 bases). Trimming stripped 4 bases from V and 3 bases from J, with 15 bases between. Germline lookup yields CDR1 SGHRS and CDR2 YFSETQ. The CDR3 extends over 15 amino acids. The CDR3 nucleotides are TGCGCCAGCAGCCACGGGACTGGTGGAACAGATACGCAGTATTTT. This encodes CASSHGTGGTDTQYF.

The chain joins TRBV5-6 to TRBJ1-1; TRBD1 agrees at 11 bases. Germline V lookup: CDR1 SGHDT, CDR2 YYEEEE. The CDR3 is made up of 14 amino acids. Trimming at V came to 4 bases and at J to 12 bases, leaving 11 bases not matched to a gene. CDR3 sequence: CASSPGQGAFVSFF. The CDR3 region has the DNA TGTGCCAGCAGCCCCGGACAGGGGGCTTTTGTGTCTTTCTTT.

The CDR3 DNA follows: TGTGCCAGCGCGAGTAGGACAGGGGGGAACACTGAAGCTTTCTTT. Translation gives CASASRTGGNTEAFF. This chain connects TRBV11-2 to TRBJ1-1, with TRBD1 matching 10 bases. CDR1 and CDR2 from the germline V gene are SGHAT and FQNNGV. CDR3 length: 15 residues. J gave up 1 base and V 8 bases, and 7 bases lay outside the gene matches.

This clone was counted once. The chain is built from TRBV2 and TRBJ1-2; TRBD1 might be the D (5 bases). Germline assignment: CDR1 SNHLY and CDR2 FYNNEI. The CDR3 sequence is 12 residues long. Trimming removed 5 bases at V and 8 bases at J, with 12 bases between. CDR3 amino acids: CASSRDLGGYTF. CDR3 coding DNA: TGTGCCAGCAGTCGGGACCTTGGGGGCTACACCTTC.

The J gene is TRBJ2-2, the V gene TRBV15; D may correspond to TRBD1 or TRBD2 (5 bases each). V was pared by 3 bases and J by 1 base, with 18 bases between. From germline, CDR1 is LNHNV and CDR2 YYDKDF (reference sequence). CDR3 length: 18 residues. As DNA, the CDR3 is TGTGCCACCAGCAGTGAATCACTAGGGGCCCTGAACACCGGGGAGCTGTTTTTT. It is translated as CATSSESLGALNTGELFF.

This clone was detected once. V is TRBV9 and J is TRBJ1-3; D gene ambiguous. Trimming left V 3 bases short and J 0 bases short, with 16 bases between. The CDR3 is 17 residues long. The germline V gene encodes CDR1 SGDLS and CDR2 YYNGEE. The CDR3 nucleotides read TGTGCCAGCAGCGCCCGACAAGGGCTCGGCTCTGGAAACACCATATATTTT. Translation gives CASSARQGLGSGNTIYF.

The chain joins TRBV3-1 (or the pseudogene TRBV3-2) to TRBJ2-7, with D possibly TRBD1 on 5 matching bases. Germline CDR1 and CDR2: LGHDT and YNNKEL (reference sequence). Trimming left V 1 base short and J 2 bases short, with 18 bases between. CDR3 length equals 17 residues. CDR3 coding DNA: TGTGCCAGCAGCCAAGGAAGGACCGCACAGGTGCCCTACGAGCAGTACTTC. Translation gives CASSQGRTAQVPYEQYF.

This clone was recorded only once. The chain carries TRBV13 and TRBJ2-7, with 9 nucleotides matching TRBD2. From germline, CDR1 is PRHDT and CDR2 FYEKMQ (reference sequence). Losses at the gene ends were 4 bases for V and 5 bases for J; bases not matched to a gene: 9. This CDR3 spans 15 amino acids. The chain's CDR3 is CASSYQREVPNEQYF. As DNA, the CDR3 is TGTGCCAGCAGCTACCAGCGGGAGGTGCCAAACGAGCAGTACTTC.

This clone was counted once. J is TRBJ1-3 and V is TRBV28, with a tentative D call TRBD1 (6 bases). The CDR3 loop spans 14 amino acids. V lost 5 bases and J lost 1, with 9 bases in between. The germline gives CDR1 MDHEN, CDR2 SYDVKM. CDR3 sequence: CASSATGSGNTIYF. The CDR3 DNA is TGTGCCAGCAGTGCAACAGGGTCTGGAAACACCATATATTTT.

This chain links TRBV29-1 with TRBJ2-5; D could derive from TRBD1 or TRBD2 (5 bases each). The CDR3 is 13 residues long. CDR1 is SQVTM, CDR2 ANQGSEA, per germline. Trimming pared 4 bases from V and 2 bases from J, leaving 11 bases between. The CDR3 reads CSVGDGGQETQYF. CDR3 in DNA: TGCAGCGTTGGGGACGGAGGACAAGAGACCCAGTACTTC.

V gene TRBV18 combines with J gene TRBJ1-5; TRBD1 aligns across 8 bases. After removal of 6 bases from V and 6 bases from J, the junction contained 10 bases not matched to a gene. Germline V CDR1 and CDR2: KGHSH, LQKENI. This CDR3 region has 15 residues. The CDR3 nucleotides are TGTGCCAGCTCCACGGACAGGGCCGGCCGTCAGCCCCAGCATTTT. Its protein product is CASSTDRAGRQPQHF.

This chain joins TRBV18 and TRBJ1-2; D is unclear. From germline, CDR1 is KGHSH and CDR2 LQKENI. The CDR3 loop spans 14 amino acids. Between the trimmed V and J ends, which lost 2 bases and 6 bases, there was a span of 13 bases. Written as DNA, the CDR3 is TGTGCCAGCTCACCAGGGGAACCGCCTGATGGCTACACCTTC. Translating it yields CASSPGEPPDGYTF.

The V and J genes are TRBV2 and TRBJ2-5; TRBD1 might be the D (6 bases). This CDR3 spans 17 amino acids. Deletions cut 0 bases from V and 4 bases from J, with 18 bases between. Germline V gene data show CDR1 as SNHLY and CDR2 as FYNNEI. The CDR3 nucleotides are TGTGCCAGCAGTGAAGCGCTTCGGGCAGGGGTTCCAGAGACCCAGTACTTC. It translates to CASSEALRAGVPETQYF.

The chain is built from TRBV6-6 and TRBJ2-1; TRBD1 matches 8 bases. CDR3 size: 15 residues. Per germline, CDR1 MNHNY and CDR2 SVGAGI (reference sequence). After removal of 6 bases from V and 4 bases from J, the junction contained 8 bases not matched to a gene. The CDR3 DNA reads TGTGCCAGCAGGGGTGGGGACAGGCTATACAATGAGCAGTTCTTC. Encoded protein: CASRGGDRLYNEQFF.

In nucleotides, the CDR3 is TGTGCCAGCAGCGTAGCCGGGACAGGGAATGAAAAACTGTTTTTT. Protein: CASSVAGTGNEKLFF. V usage is TRBV9 and J usage is TRBJ1-4; TRBD1 matches at 9 bases. The CDR3 is made up of 15 amino acids. The junction had 2 bases not matched to a gene; V was cut back by 0 bases and J by 5 bases. Germline CDR1 reads SGDLS; CDR2 reads YYNGEE.

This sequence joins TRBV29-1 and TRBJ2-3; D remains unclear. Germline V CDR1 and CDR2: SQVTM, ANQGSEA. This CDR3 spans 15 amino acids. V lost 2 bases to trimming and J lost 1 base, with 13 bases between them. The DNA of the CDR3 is TGCAGCGTTGAAATGGTGCAGCCTCGCACAGATACGCAGTATTTT. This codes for CSVEMVQPRTDTQYF.

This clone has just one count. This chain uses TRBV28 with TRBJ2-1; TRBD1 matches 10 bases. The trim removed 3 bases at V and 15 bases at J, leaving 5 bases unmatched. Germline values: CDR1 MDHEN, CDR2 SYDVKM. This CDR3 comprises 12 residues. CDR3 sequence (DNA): TGTGCCAGCAGTTTGAGACAGGGGGCGATGTTCTTC. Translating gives CASSLRQGAMFF.

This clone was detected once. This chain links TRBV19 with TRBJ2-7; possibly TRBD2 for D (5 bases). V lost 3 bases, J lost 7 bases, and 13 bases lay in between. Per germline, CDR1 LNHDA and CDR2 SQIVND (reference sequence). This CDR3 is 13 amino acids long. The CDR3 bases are TGTGCCAGTAGTATTTTAGGTGGAGGAGAGCAGTACTTC. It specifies CASSILGGGEQYF.

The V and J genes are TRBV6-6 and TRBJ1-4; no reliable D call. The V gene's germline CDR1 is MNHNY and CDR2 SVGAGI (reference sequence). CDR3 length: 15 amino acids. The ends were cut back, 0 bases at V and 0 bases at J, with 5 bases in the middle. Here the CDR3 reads CASSYSGSTNEKLFF. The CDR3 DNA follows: TGTGCCAGCAGTTACTCGGGGTCAACTAATGAAAAACTGTTTTTT.

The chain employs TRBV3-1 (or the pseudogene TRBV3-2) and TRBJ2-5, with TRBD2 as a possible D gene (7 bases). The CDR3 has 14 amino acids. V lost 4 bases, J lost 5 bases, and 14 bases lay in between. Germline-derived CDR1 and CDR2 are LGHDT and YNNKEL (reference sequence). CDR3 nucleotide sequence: TGTGCCAGCAGCCCCCGGGGGGCCGGTGAGACCCAGTACTTC. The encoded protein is CASSPRGAGETQYF.

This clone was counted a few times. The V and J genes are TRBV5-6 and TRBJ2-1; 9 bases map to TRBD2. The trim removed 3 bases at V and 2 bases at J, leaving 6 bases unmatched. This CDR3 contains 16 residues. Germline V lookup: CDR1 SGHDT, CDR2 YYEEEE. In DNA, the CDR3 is TGTGCCAGCAGCTACCTTAGCGGGAGTGCCTACAATGAGCAGTTCTTC. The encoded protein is CASSYLSGSAYNEQFF.

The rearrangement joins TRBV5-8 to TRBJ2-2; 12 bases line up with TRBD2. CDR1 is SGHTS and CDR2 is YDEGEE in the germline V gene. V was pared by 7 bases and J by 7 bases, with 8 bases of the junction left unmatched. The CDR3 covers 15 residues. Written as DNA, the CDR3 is TGTGCCAGCCCCAGGACTAGCGGGAAGAACGGGGAGCTGTTTTTT. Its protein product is CASPRTSGKNGELFF.

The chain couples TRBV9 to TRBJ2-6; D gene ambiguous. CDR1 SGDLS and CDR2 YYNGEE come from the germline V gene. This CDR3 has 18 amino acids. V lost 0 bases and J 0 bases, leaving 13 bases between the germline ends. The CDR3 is CASSVAPELISGANVLTF. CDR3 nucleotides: TGTGCCAGCAGCGTAGCCCCTGAACTGATCTCTGGGGCCAACGTCCTGACTTTC.

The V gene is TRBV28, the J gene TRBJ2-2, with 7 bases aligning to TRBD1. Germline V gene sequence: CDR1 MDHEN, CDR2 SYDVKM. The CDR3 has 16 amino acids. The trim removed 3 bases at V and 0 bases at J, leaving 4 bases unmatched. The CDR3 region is CASSFWDSSNTGELFF. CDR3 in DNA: TGTGCCAGCAGTTTCTGGGACAGCTCGAACACCGGGGAGCTGTTTTTT.

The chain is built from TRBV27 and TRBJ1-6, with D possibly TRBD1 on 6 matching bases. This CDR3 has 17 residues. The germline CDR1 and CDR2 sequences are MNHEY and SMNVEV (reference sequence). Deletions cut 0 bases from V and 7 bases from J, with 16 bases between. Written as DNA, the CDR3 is TGTGCCAGCAGTTTATCGTTTGGGGGCGGGTACAATTCACCCCTCCACTTT. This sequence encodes CASSLSFGGGYNSPLHF.